The 29 T cell receptor beta chains presented below share a single source sample, sequenced in a study of blood T cell repertoires in COVID-19. This table comes from immunoSEQ multiplex PCR, and its TCRdb copy is limited to in-frame clones, with some not included. Of 150,000 to 200,000 clones listed, about 81% are singletons. The material sequenced was peripheral blood. The source is a man aged 55 to 70 with active or convalescent COVID-19.

The V and J genes are TRBV5-1 and TRBJ2-2; D unclear. The germline V and J ends were trimmed by 3 bases and 0 bases, with 9 bases remaining between them. The CDR3 extends over 15 amino acids. CDR1 SGHRS and CDR2 YFSETQ come from the germline V gene. Here the CDR3 reads CASSSTTANTGELFF. In DNA form, the CDR3 reads TGCGCCAGCAGCTCAACGACTGCGAACACCGGGGAGCTGTTTTTT.

This CDR3 reads CASSNPGREQFF. In nucleotides, the CDR3 is TGTGCCAGCTCTAACCCAGGGCGTGAGCAGTTCTTC. The chain employs TRBV12-3 or TRBV12-4 and TRBJ2-1; possibly TRBD1 for D (5 bases). Trimming pared 8 bases from V and 9 bases from J, leaving 14 bases between. The CDR3 spans 12 residues.

The chain combines TRBV6-5 with TRBJ2-1; D is perhaps TRBD2 (5 bases). V lost 6 bases, J lost 3 bases, and 9 bases lay in between. Germline-derived CDR1 and CDR2 are MNHEY and SVGAGI. The CDR3 sequence is 13 residues long. Here the CDR3 DNA reads TGTGCCAGCAGACATCGGGGCTACAATGAGCAGTTCTTC. It translates to CASRHRGYNEQFF.

The genes are TRBV5-8 and TRBJ2-3; TRBD2 matches at 7 bases. CDR1 and CDR2 (germline): SGHTS, YDEGEE. The CDR3 loop spans 13 amino acids. With 1 base clipped from V and 7 bases from J, the junction kept 3 bases outside the gene matches. Here the CDR3 DNA reads TGTGCCAGCAGCTTGACTAGCGTGCATACGCAGTATTTT. This encodes CASSLTSVHTQYF.

This chain connects TRBV9 to TRBJ1-4, with 7 bases matching TRBD1. This CDR3 region has 14 residues. Germline lookup yields CDR1 SGDLS and CDR2 YYNGEE. After removal of 4 bases from V and 8 bases from J, the junction contained 8 bases not matched to a gene. CDR3 protein: CASSRGGQLEKLFF. The CDR3 DNA reads as TGTGCCAGCAGCCGGGGGGGACAGCTCGAAAAACTGTTTTTT.

V gene TRBV28 combines with J gene TRBJ1-6; D unclear. CDR1 and CDR2 from the germline V gene are MDHEN and SYDVKM. This CDR3 is 16 amino acids long. Trimming removed 4 bases from V and 0 bases from J, with 10 bases in between. The CDR3 DNA sequence: TGTGCCAGCAGTTCCCTCATGAGCTCCTATAATTCACCCCTCCACTTT. Translating gives CASSSLMSSYNSPLHF.

CDR3 sequence: CASSQPSGRGTDTQYF. CDR3 DNA sequence: TGTGCCAGCAGCCAACCTAGCGGGAGGGGCACAGATACGCAGTATTTT. The V and J genes are TRBV4-2 and TRBJ2-3, with 12 bases lining up with TRBD2. The CDR3 spans 16 residues. Germline trimming cut 2 bases from V and 1 base from J; bases unmatched to any gene: 1. Per germline, CDR1 LGHNA and CDR2 YNFKEQ.

A few counts support this clone. This sequence joins TRBV18 and TRBJ2-7; 12 bases align to TRBD1. V lost 6 bases and J lost 6; bases outside the gene matches: 6. CDR3 length equals 14 residues. Germline CDR1 KGHSH, CDR2 LQKENI. The CDR3 coding sequence is TGTGCCAGCTCTCTCGGGACAGGGGGCGGCGAGCAGTACTTC. Its translation is CASSLGTGGGEQYF.

V usage is TRBV18 and J usage is TRBJ2-7; 15 bases line up with TRBD2. Germline V gene sequence: CDR1 KGHSH, CDR2 LQKENI. This CDR3 region has 16 residues. Trimming took 2 bases from V and 2 from J; bases not matched to a gene: 1. The CDR3 sequence: CASSPGLAGGPYEQYF. DNA for the CDR3: TGTGCCAGCTCACCAGGACTAGCGGGGGGGCCCTACGAGCAGTACTTC.

This chain joins TRBV9 and TRBJ1-3, with TRBD1 as a possible D gene (6 bases). The CDR3 totals 13 residues. The V and J ends lost 4 bases and 2 bases respectively, with 7 bases between them. Germline lookup yields CDR1 SGDLS and CDR2 YYNGEE. DNA for the CDR3: TGTGCCAGCAGCACAGGGCCTGGAAACACCATATATTTT. This sequence encodes CASSTGPGNTIYF.

This chain uses TRBV25-1 with TRBJ1-2; D may be TRBD1 (5 bases). The CDR3 is made up of 14 amino acids. The germline V and J ends were trimmed by 2 bases and 7 bases, with 14 bases remaining between them. Germline V gene sequence: CDR1 MGHDK, CDR2 SYGVNS. In DNA, the CDR3 is TGTGCCAGCAGTGAACCCCCAGGGAATCTTGGCTACACCTTC. It yields the protein CASSEPPGNLGYTF.

CDR3 sequence (DNA): TGCGCCAGCAGCCCGCCGGGACTAGCCTCGGGCTACACCGGGGAGCTGTTTTTT. Translating gives CASSPPGLASGYTGELFF. The chain is built from TRBV5-1 and TRBJ2-2; 9 bases fit TRBD2. V shed 4 bases, J shed 3 bases, and the junction held 13 bases outside the gene matches. The CDR3 has 18 amino acids. Germline assignment: CDR1 SGHRS and CDR2 YFSETQ.

V is TRBV10-2 and J is TRBJ2-5; tentatively, D is TRBD2 (7 bases). The CDR3 covers 15 residues. Trimming took 6 bases from V and 5 from J, leaving 19 bases between them. CDR1 and CDR2 from the germline V gene are WSHSY and SAAADI. CDR3 in amino acids: CASSPARGAGETQYF. The CDR3 DNA follows: TGCGCCAGCAGCCCCGCCCGGGGGGCCGGGGAGACCCAGTACTTC.

V usage is TRBV28 and J usage is TRBJ2-7, with 9 bases that match TRBD1. This CDR3 has 12 amino acids. Germline values: CDR1 MDHEN, CDR2 SYDVKM. The J segment lost 2 bases and the V segment lost 8 bases, leaving 1 base of the junction unmatched. The CDR3: CASGDRAYEQYF. Written as DNA, the CDR3 is TGTGCCAGCGGGGACAGGGCCTACGAGCAGTACTTC.

The gene calls are TRBV12-3 or TRBV12-4 and TRBJ2-1; the D is unclear. This CDR3 is 13 amino acids long. Trimming removed 8 bases from V and 2 bases from J, with 10 bases in between. CDR3 nucleotides: TGTGCCAGCCGACCGACACCCTACAATGAGCAGTTCTTC. As protein: CASRPTPYNEQFF.

The V call is TRBV6-5, the J call TRBJ1-2; the D gene is possibly TRBD1 (5 bases). V was trimmed by 6 bases and J by 4 bases, leaving 12 bases between them. CDR1 MNHEY and CDR2 SVGAGI come from the germline V gene. The CDR3 is 13 amino acids. The CDR3 nucleotides are TGTGCCAGCAGACCGACAGCCATCTATGGCTACACCTTC. It is translated as CASRPTAIYGYTF.

Here the CDR3 reads CATSDGSFYGYTF. For the CDR3, the DNA is TGTGCCACCAGTGACGGGTCCTTCTATGGCTACACCTTC. This chain connects TRBV24-1 to TRBJ1-2; no reliable D call. CDR1 and CDR2 from the germline V gene are KGHDR and SFDVKD. This CDR3 is built from 13 residues. The V end lost 4 bases, the J end lost 4 bases, and 9 bases lay between the germline ends.

The chain carries TRBV6-5 and TRBJ2-5; a possible D gene is TRBD2 (5 bases). CDR1 is MNHEY, CDR2 SVGAGI, per germline. Trimming pared 0 bases from V and 3 bases from J, leaving 14 bases between. This CDR3 is 16 amino acids long. In DNA, the CDR3 is TGTGCCAGCAGTTACTCTTGGCGGGTGAGAGAAGAGACCCAGTACTTC. Its protein is CASSYSWRVREETQYF.

This chain links TRBV7-9 with TRBJ2-3; D possibly corresponds to TRBD1 (5 bases). Germline CDR1 reads SEHNR; CDR2 reads FQNEAQ (reference sequence). The length of the CDR3 is 15 residues. Trimming took 4 bases from V and 5 from J, leaving 16 bases between them. The CDR3 protein is CASSWPFGAKDTQYF. The CDR3 DNA follows: TGTGCCAGCAGCTGGCCCTTTGGGGCCAAAGATACGCAGTATTTT.

V usage is TRBV7-9 and J usage is TRBJ2-7; 7 bases fit TRBD1. The CDR3 spans 14 residues. The J segment lost 6 bases and the V segment lost 5 bases, leaving 10 bases of the junction unmatched. From germline, CDR1 is SEHNR and CDR2 FQNEAQ (reference sequence). The CDR3 region has the DNA TGTGCCAGCAGCAAACGAGACAGGGCTTCCGAGCAGTACTTC. It yields the protein CASSKRDRASEQYF.

In its sample, this clone was seen a few times. The V call is TRBV4-1, the J call TRBJ2-3; TRBD2 aligns across 15 bases. The J segment lost 5 bases and the V segment lost 2 bases, leaving 8 bases of the junction unmatched. The CDR3 contains 18 residues. Germline loops: CDR1 MGHRA, CDR2 YSYEKL. CDR3 sequence reads: CASSQNPGLAGGGDTQYF. DNA of the CDR3: TGCGCCAGCAGCCAAAACCCGGGACTAGCGGGAGGTGGAGATACGCAGTATTTT.

The chain couples TRBV28 to TRBJ2-1; D is undetermined. Germline V gene lookup returns CDR1 MDHEN and CDR2 SYDVKM. V gave up 1 base and J gave up 0 bases, with 7 bases separating them. The CDR3 loop spans 15 amino acids. CDR3 in amino acids: CASSLSLSSYNEQFF. Here the CDR3 DNA reads TGTGCCAGCAGTTTATCTTTGAGCTCCTACAATGAGCAGTTCTTC.

This rearrangement joins TRBV12-2 to TRBJ2-5; the table gives TRBD1 as D, unverified against the DNA. TRBV12-2 is a pseudogene locus. The CDR3 sequence is 14 residues long. CDR3 coding DNA: TGTGCAAGTCGCTTAGCCTCAACATGGGAGACCCAGTACTTC. Residues: CASRLASTWETQYF.

V gene TRBV7-2 combines with J gene TRBJ2-3; 10 bases align to TRBD2. From germline, CDR1 is SGHTA and CDR2 FQGNSA. The CDR3 totals 17 residues. Trimming took 5 bases from V and 1 from J; bases not matched to a gene: 9. The CDR3 reads CASSSSSGRGRTDTQYF. Written as DNA, the CDR3 is TGTGCCAGCAGCAGCTCAAGCGGGAGGGGGCGCACAGATACGCAGTATTTT.

This clone was seen a few times. The chain carries TRBV15 and TRBJ1-4; 8 nucleotides line up with TRBD1. This CDR3 has 14 residues. Trimming removed 4 bases from V and 7 bases from J; junction bases left unmatched: 5. The germline V gene encodes CDR1 LNHNV and CDR2 YYDKDF (reference sequence). The CDR3 DNA sequence: TGTGCCACCAGCAAGACAGGGGAGACTGAAAAACTGTTTTTT. This gives the protein CATSKTGETEKLFF.

The V call is TRBV6-4, the J call TRBJ2-2; D not certain. The CDR3 totals 14 residues. V was cut by 0 bases and J by 5 bases, with 7 bases left in between. Germline CDR1 and CDR2: MRHNA and SNTAGT. The CDR3 here is CASSDSLETGELFF. The CDR3 bases are TGTGCCAGCAGTGACTCGTTAGAGACCGGGGAGCTGTTTTTT.

The chain employs TRBV10-3 and TRBJ1-1; D unresolved. Per the germline V gene, CDR1 is ENHRY and CDR2 is SYGVKD. This CDR3 is built from 12 residues. With 0 bases removed from V and 11 bases from J, the gap between germline ends came to 10 bases. DNA of the CDR3: TGTGCCATCAGTGAGTCGTCGGGGAACGCTTTCTTT. Its translation: CAISESSGNAFF.

CDR3 loop: CASSPTVTYEQYF. CDR3 sequence (DNA): TGTGCCAGCAGCCCGACAGTTACCTACGAGCAGTACTTC. V gene TRBV27 combines with J gene TRBJ2-7; the D gene is possibly TRBD1 (5 bases). This CDR3 is built from 13 residues. The germline V and J ends were trimmed by 6 bases and 2 bases, with 11 bases remaining between them. CDR1 is MNHEY, CDR2 SMNVEV, per germline (reference sequence).

The chain couples TRBV7-2 to TRBJ1-2, with D perhaps matching TRBD1 (5 bases). V dropped 0 bases and J dropped 3 bases, with 14 bases sitting between them. The CDR3 runs to 16 residues. Germline V gene data show CDR1 as SGHTA and CDR2 as FQGNSA. The CDR3 region is CASSLAQPQVDYGYTF. The CDR3 DNA reads TGTGCCAGCAGCTTAGCTCAGCCACAGGTGGACTATGGCTACACCTTC. The complete variable domain, with remaining parts taken from reference TRBV7-2 and TRBJ1-2, reads GAGVSQSPSNKVTEKGKDVELRCDPISGHTALYWYRQSLGQGLEFLIYFQGNSAPDKSGLPSDRFSAERTGGSVSTLTIQRTQQEDSAVYLCASSLAQPQVDYGYTFGSGTRLTVV.